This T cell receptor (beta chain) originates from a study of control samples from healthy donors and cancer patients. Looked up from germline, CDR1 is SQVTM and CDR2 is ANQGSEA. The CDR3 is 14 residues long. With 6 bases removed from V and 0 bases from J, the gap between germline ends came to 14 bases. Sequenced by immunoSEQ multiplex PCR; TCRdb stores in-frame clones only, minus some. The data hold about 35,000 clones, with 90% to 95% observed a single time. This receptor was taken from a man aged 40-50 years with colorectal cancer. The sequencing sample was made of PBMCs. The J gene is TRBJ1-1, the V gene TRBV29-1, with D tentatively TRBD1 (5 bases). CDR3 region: CSVFRDSLNTEAFF. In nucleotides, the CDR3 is TGCAGCGTCTTTCGCGACAGCCTGAACACTGAAGCTTTCTTT.